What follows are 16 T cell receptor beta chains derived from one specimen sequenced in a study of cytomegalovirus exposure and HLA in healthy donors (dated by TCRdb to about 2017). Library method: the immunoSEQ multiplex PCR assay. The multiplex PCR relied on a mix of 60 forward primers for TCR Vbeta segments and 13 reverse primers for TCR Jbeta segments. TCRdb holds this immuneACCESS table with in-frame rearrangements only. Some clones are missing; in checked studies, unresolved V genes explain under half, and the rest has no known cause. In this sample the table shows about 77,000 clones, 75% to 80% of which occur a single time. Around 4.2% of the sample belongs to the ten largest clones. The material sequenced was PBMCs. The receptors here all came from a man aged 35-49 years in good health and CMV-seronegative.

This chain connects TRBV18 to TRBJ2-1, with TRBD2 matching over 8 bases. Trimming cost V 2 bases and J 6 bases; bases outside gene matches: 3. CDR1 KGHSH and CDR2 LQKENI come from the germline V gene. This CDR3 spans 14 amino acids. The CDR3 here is CASSPTSGSNEQFF. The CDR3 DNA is TGTGCCAGCTCACCAACTAGCGGAAGCAATGAGCAGTTCTTC.

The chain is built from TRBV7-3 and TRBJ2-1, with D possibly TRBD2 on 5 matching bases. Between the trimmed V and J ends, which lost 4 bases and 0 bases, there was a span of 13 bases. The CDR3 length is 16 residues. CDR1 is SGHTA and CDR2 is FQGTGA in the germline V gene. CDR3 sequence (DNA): TGTGCCAGCAGCTCCTGGGCGGGCGTCTCCTACAATGAGCAGTTCTTC. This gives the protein CASSSWAGVSYNEQFF.

CDR3: CASSLVGLAGVGTDTQYF. DNA of the CDR3: TGTGCCAGCAGCTTAGTAGGGCTAGCGGGAGTCGGCACAGATACGCAGTATTTT. The chain couples TRBV7-2 to TRBJ2-3; 10 positions agree with TRBD2. CDR1 is SGHTA, CDR2 FQGNSA, per germline. J gave up 1 base and V 1 base, and 8 bases lay outside the gene matches. This CDR3 has 18 residues.

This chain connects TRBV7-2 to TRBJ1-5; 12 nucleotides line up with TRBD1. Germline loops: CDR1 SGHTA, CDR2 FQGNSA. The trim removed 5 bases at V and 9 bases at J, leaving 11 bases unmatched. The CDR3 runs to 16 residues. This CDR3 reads CASSPAGTGGERPQHF. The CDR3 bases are TGTGCCAGCAGCCCGGCCGGGACAGGGGGCGAGAGGCCCCAGCATTTT.

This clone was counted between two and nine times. The CDR3 spells CASSLGGLAESSYNEQFF. CDR3 nucleotides: TGTGCCAGCAGCTTAGGGGGACTAGCGGAGAGCTCCTACAATGAGCAGTTCTTC. The chain is built from TRBV11-3 and TRBJ2-1; 11 bases line up with TRBD2. This CDR3 spans 18 amino acids. Trimming took 1 base from V and 0 from J; bases not matched to a gene: 5. Germline CDR1 reads SGHNT; CDR2 reads YENEEA.

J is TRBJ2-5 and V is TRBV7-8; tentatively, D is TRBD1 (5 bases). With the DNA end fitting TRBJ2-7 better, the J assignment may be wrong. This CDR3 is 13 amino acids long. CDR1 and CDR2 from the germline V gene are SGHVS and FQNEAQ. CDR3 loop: CASSWGKTYEQYF. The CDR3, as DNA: TGTGCCAGCAGCTGGGGCAAAACCTACGAGCAGTACTTC.

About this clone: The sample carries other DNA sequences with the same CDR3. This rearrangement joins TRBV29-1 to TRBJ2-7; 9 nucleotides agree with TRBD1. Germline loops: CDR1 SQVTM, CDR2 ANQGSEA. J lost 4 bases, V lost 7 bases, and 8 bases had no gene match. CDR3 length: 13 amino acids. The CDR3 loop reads CSAGDRAGYEQYF. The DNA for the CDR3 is TGCAGCGCTGGGGACAGGGCTGGATACGAGCAGTACTTC.

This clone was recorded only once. CDR3 sequence: CASYRQTRYGYTF. The DNA for the CDR3 is TGTGCCTCCTACCGACAGACCCGGTATGGCTACACCTTC. The chain is built from TRBV6-6 and TRBJ1-2, with D tentatively TRBD1 (5 bases). The V end lost 11 bases, the J end lost 5 bases, and 18 bases lay between the germline ends. Germline V gene data show CDR1 as MNHNY and CDR2 as SVGAGI (reference sequence). The CDR3 is made up of 13 amino acids.

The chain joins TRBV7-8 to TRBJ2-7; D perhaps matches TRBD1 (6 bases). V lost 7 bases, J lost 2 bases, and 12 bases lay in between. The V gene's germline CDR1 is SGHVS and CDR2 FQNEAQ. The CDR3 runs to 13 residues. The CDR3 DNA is TGTGCCAGCACCGGACAGACCGCCTACGAGCAGTACTTC. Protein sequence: CASTGQTAYEQYF.

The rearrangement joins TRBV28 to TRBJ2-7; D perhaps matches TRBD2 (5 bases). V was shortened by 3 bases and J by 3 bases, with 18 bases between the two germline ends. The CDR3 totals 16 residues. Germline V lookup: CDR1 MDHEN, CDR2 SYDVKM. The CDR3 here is CASSFLNHTEGYEQYF. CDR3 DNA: TGTGCCAGCAGTTTTCTAAACCACACCGAGGGCTACGAGCAGTACTTC.

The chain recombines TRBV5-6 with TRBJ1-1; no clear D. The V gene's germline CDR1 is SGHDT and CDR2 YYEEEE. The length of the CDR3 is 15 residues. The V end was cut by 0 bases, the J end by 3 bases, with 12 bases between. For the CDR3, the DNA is TGTGCCAGCAGCTTGGAGTGGCGGTCAGACACTGAAGCTTTCTTT. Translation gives CASSLEWRSDTEAFF.

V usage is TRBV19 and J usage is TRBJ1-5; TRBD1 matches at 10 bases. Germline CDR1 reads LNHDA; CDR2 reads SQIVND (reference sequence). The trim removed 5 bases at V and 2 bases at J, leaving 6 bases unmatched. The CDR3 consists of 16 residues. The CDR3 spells CASSARQGAGNQPQHF. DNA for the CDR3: TGTGCCAGTAGTGCCCGACAGGGGGCTGGCAATCAGCCCCAGCATTTT.

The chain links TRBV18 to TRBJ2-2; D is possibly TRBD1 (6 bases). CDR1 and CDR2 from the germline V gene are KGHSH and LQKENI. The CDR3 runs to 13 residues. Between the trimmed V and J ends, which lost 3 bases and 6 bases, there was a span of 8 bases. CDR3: CASSPKGAGELFF. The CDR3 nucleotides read TGTGCCAGCTCACCGAAGGGGGCCGGGGAGCTGTTTTTT.

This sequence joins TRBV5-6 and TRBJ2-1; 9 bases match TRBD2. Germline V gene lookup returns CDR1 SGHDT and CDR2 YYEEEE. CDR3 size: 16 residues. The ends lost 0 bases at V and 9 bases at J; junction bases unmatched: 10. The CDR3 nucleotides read TGTGCCAGCAGCTTGGTACCGTTAGCGGGAGTAGGTGAGCAGTTCTTC. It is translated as CASSLVPLAGVGEQFF.

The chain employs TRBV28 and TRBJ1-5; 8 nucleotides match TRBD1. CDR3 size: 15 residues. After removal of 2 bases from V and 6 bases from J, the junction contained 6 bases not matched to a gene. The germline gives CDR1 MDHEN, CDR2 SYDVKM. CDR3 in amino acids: CASSLTQGAIQPQHF. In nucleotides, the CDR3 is TGTGCCAGCAGTTTAACCCAGGGGGCGATTCAGCCCCAGCATTTT.

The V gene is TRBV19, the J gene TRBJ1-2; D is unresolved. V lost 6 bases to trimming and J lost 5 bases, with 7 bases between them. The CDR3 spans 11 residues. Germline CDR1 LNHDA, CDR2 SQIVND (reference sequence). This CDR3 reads CASRTQYGYTF. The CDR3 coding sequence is TGTGCCAGTAGGACACAGTATGGCTACACCTTC. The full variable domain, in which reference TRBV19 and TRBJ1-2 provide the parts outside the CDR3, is DGGITQSPKYLFRKEGQNVTLSCEQNLNHDAMYWYRQDPGQGLRLIYYSQIVNDFQKGDIAEGYSVSREKKESFPLTVTSAQKNPTAFYLCASRTQYGYTFGSGTRLTVV.